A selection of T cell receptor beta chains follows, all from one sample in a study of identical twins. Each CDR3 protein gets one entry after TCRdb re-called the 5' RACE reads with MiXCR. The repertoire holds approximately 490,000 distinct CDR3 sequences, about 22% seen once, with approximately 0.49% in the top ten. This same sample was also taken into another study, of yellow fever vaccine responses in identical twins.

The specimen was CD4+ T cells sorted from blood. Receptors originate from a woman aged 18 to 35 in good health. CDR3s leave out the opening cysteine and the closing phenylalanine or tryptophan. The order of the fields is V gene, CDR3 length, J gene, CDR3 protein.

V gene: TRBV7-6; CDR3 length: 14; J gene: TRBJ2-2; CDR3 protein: ASSSGLAGNTGELF
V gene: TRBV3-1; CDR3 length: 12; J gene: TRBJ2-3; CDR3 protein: ASSGSGRGVTQY
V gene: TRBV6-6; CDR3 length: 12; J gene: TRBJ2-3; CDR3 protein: ASSGQGKRDTQY
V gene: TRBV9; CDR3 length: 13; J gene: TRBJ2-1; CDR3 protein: ASSVDSGVSNEQF
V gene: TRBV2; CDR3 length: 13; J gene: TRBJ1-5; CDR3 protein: ASSEETVSNQPQH
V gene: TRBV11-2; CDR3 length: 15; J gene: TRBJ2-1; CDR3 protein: ASSLDSRVLGYNEQF
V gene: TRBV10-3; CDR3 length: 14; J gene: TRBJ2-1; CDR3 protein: AISLDFLSSYNELF
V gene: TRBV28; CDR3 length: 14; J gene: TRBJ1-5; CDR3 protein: ASSPKGWYSNQPQH
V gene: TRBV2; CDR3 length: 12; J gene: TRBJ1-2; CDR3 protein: ASRGDSPNYGYT
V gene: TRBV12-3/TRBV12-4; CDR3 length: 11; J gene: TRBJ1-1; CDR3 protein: ASRPMEVTEAF
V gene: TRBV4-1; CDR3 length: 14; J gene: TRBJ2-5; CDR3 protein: ASSPEQREWSETQY